This T cell receptor (beta chain) was sequenced during a study of T cells in Graves' hyperthyroidism and ophthalmopathy (dated by TCRdb to between 2018 and 2020). Background on the whole study: Peripheral blood samples were taken at initial diagnosis, before any treatment was given. The paper reports TCR Vbeta CDR3 sequencing of 140 or so peripheral blood samples: over 40 ophthalmopathy, around 80 hyperthyroidism and 17 progressor patients. The 100 or so discovery patients were divided at random into training and test sets in a 7:3 ratio. Prospective prediction of ophthalmopathy was tested in an independent validation cohort of approximately 19 hyperthyroidism patients and 15 to 17 patients who later progressed to ophthalmopathy. In about 6 Graves' hyperthyroidism patients, the study also compared T-cell repertoires from thyroid tissue with T-cell repertoires from blood. To identify distinguishing TCR V-J signatures, a discovery cohort of 90 to 100 patients was used, comprising 43 with Graves' ophthalmopathy and around 57 with stable Graves' hyperthyroidism. After sampling, hyperthyroidism patients received methimazole starting at 30 mg daily, and ophthalmopathy patients received high-dose intravenous methylprednisolone.

A patient counted as having stable Graves' hyperthyroidism if no progression to ophthalmopathy occurred over 18 months of follow-up. Hyperthyroidism patients were newly diagnosed, with disease duration under 2 months, and aged 18 to 65 years. Patients with uncontrolled infections, other autoimmune diseases, pregnancy or lactation were excluded. Diagnoses were established on the basis of clinical symptoms, serum thyroxine and TRAb, thyroid ultrasound, and orbital computed tomography. PBMCs were isolated from 10 ml of fresh peripheral blood by Ficoll-Paque density gradient centrifugation. Total RNA was extracted with Trizol reagent, and quality was checked on an Agilent 2100 Bioanalyzer. What the work shows at the level of the full study, not this receptor alone: Most expanded thyroid clonotypes (frequency above 0.001) were also found in blood, which suggests that blood repertoires may mirror thyroid immune responses. No statistical method was used to fix the sample size in advance, and group allocation was not hidden from the investigators. A model built on a 13 V-J signature distinguished ophthalmopathy from stable hyperthyroidism, reaching about 88% sensitivity and 81.08% specificity in cross-validation and 80%/75% in testing. In validation, the model predicted progression to ophthalmopathy with over 60% sensitivity and about 73% specificity, a median of around six months before onset.

This clonotype was found many times. Its antigen is unknown. Base qualities are not recorded, but no much larger clone differs from it by a single base. As encoded in the germline V gene, CDR1 is SGHRS while CDR2 is YFSETQ. Including the terminal cysteine and phenylalanine, the CDR3 comprises 14 residues. Of the read, only the CDR3 DNA is kept; its 42 bases are in frame from base 1. The V end loses 4 bases and the J end loses 4 bases, and a stretch of 14 bases separates them. TCR beta CDR3 regions were amplified from RNA transcripts. The TCR CDR3 was subjected to a first round of RT-PCR using the HTBI primer set and the Qiagen OneStep RT-PCR kit. The libraries were constructed in a second round of multiplex PCR and then size-selected and purified. The libraries were sequenced on an Illumina HiSeq2000 using paired-end 100 bp reads. Per the original workflow: SOAPnuke was used to process the raw data, with reads discarded if the reads contained adapters or uncalled bases, had a mean Phred below 15, or lacked an exact constant-primer or identifier match. High-quality paired reads were merged with COPE v1.2.5, and unique nucleotide sequences were defined as clonotypes. MiTCR v1.1 was used to align clonotypes to the IMGT TRBV, TRBD and TRBJ reference segments. The analysis included only V-J combinations with a frequency above 0.0001, which together covered approximately 99% of the repertoires. A TCS score was defined as the ratio between F50 (clonal expansion) and ExV (chaos), using BLOSUM62-based TCRdist between CDR3 peptides within each V-J. Welch's t-statistics and random forest reduced 500 to 650 V-J features to fewer than 15, which were used in a naive Bayes classifier (R e1071). TCRdb cleaned the public reads at Q25 with fastp, built clones with MiXCR and kept in-frame beta chains. Each record represents a unique CDR3 protein, reported with the most common genes and DNA among its rows. None of the V and J calls come from the authors' own analysis; TCRdb made them. In all, the sample holds about 350,000 distinct CDR3 sequences, and around 13% of those were seen once. The ten largest account for 20% to 25% of the sample.

The sample comprised blood. The chain is made from TRBV5-1 and TRBJ1-1; D gene: possibly TRBD1, on 6 matching bases. The source of this sequence is a woman aged 25 to 39 with Graves' hyperthyroidism. The base sequence is TGCGCCAGCAGCACGGGGGCTTCCAGCACTGAAGCTTTCTTT. This sequence encodes CASSTGASSTEAFF.